The 19 T cell receptor beta chains given below trace back to one sample, sequenced in a study of blood T cell repertoires in COVID-19. Here immunoSEQ multiplex PCR was the method, and the copy in TCRdb shows in-frame clones only, minus some. This sample has around 270,000 clones; around four fifths occur once, and the top ten carry under 5%. The material sequenced was peripheral blood. Source of these receptors: a man aged 60-69 years with acute or convalescent COVID-19.

V gene TRBV7-6 combines with J gene TRBJ2-7, with 9 bases fitting TRBD1. Germline V gene data show CDR1 as SGHVS and CDR2 as FNYEAQ. Trimming cost V 5 bases and J 3 bases; bases outside gene matches: 8. The CDR3 is 15 residues long. CDR3 amino acids: CASSPAGTGRYEQYF. Written as DNA, the CDR3 is TGTGCCAGCAGCCCCGCCGGGACAGGGCGCTACGAGCAGTACTTC.

The chain employs TRBV5-4 and TRBJ1-1; unclear D gene. The V gene lost 2 bases and the J gene lost 1 base, with 9 bases spanning the gap. Germline CDR1 is SGHNT and CDR2 is YYREEE (reference sequence). The CDR3 length is 14 residues. CDR3 DNA: TGTGCCAGCAGCTTAGGCCGACAGAACACTGAAGCTTTCTTT. Encoded protein: CASSLGRQNTEAFF. Together with reference TRBV5-4 and TRBJ1-1, the CDR3 gives the full variable domain: ETGVTQSPTHLIKTRGQQVTLRCSSQSGHNTVSWYQQALGQGPQFIFQYYREEENGRGNFPPRFSGLQFPNYSSELNVNALELDDSALYLCASSLGRQNTEAFFGQGTRLTVV.

This rearrangement joins TRBV6-2 or TRBV6-3 to TRBJ2-7; 8 bases fit TRBD2. Looked up from germline, CDR1 is MNHEY and CDR2 is SVGEGT. Trimming at V came to 0 bases and at J to 2 bases, leaving 6 bases not matched to a gene. The CDR3 sequence is 16 residues long. DNA for the CDR3: TGTGCCAGCAGTTACTCGAGAGCGGGAGTCACCTACGAGCAGTACTTC. Its translation: CASSYSRAGVTYEQYF.

The chain employs TRBV27 and TRBJ2-7; TRBD2 agrees at 8 bases. The germline gives CDR1 MNHEY, CDR2 SMNVEV (reference sequence). The CDR3 consists of 16 residues. J lost 5 bases, V lost 7 bases, and 16 bases had no gene match. The CDR3 coding sequence is TGTGCCAGCAACTTGCGTAGGGCGGGAGGTCCCGACGAGCAGTACTTC. Translated, it gives CASNLRRAGGPDEQYF.

The chain combines TRBV18 with TRBJ2-1; 7 nucleotides line up with TRBD1. Unmatched junction bases numbered 10, after V lost 6 bases and J lost 8 bases. The CDR3 contains 14 residues. Germline values: CDR1 KGHSH, CDR2 LQKENI. The CDR3 protein is CASSDTSTGDEQFF. The CDR3 nucleotides are TGTGCCAGCTCTGACACCTCCACAGGGGATGAGCAGTTCTTC.

The chain is built from TRBV5-4 and TRBJ2-3; 12 nucleotides match TRBD2. In germline, CDR1 is SGHNT, CDR2 YYREEE (reference sequence). The CDR3 extends over 16 amino acids. Losses at the gene ends were 5 bases for V and 3 bases for J; bases not matched to a gene: 7. The CDR3 DNA reads TGTGCCAGCAGTTATTCACTAGCGGGAGGAACAGATACGCAGTATTTT. Translating it yields CASSYSLAGGTDTQYF.

This clone has only a few counts. This chain connects TRBV3-1 (or the pseudogene TRBV3-2) to TRBJ2-2; D is perhaps TRBD2 (6 bases). V was shortened by 7 bases and J by 0 bases, with 15 bases between the two germline ends. The CDR3 consists of 16 residues. Germline CDR1 LGHDT, CDR2 YNNKEL (reference sequence). CDR3 in DNA: TGTGCCAGCACCCCCCCGGGGGACGCGAACACCGGGGAGCTGTTTTTT. Translation: CASTPPGDANTGELFF.

This clone was detected only a few times. The chain employs TRBV12-5 and TRBJ2-7; 9 bases line up with TRBD1. J gave up 5 bases and V 6 bases, and 8 bases lay outside the gene matches. Germline values: CDR1 LGHNT, CDR2 FRNRAP. This CDR3 has 14 amino acids. For the CDR3, the DNA is TGTGCTAGTGGGACGGGACAGGGCGTCAACGAGCAGTACTTC. This encodes CASGTGQGVNEQYF.

This clone has only one observation. The sample carries other DNA sequences with the same CDR3. The chain is built from TRBV5-1 and TRBJ2-7, with D perhaps TRBD1 (7 bases). Trimming cost V 0 bases and J 3 bases, with 10 bases left between them. The CDR3 loop spans 14 amino acids. Germline V gene data show CDR1 as SGHRS and CDR2 as YFSETQ. The CDR3 loop is CASSLGQGGYEQYF. CDR3 nucleotide sequence: TGCGCCAGCAGCTTGGGCCAGGGGGGCTACGAGCAGTACTTC.

The chain recombines TRBV3-1 (or the pseudogene TRBV3-2) with TRBJ2-1; D might be TRBD2 (5 bases). V was pared by 4 bases and J by 13 bases, with 20 bases between. The germline gives CDR1 LGHDT, CDR2 YNNKEL (reference sequence). The CDR3 covers 14 residues. CDR3 region: CASSLQDPDGLQFF. CDR3 sequence (DNA): TGTGCCAGCAGCCTACAAGATCCGGACGGACTCCAGTTCTTC.

The chain links TRBV3-1 (or the pseudogene TRBV3-2) to TRBJ2-7, with D possibly TRBD2 on 5 matching bases. This CDR3 region has 13 residues. V was cut by 4 bases and J by 2 bases, with 9 bases left in between. Germline values: CDR1 LGHDT, CDR2 YNNKEL (reference sequence). CDR3 residues: CASSPDGAYEQYF. Written as DNA, the CDR3 is TGTGCCAGCAGCCCCGACGGGGCCTACGAGCAGTACTTC.

The chain is built from TRBV5-6 and TRBJ2-7; the D gene is possibly TRBD1 (5 bases). The CDR3 extends over 12 amino acids. The V end was cut by 1 base, the J end by 4 bases, with 6 bases between. Looked up from germline, CDR1 is SGHDT and CDR2 is YYEEEE. This CDR3 is CASSLRGYEQYF. In DNA, the CDR3 is TGTGCCAGCAGCTTGAGGGGTTACGAGCAGTACTTC.

This chain connects TRBV25-1 to TRBJ1-1; possible D gene TRBD1, 6 bases. This CDR3 region has 17 residues. The germline CDR1 and CDR2 sequences are MGHDK and SYGVNS. V lost 4 bases to trimming and J lost 1 base, with 19 bases between them. CDR3 in amino acids: CASSVPGGGPQNTEAFF. The CDR3 DNA reads as TGTGCCAGCAGTGTCCCGGGGGGCGGCCCCCAGAACACTGAAGCTTTCTTT.

The rearrangement links TRBV5-1 to TRBJ2-3, with 7 bases identical to TRBD2. The CDR3 runs to 16 residues. Trimming took 1 base from V and 0 from J; bases not matched to a gene: 5. Germline loops: CDR1 SGHRS, CDR2 YFSETQ. The CDR3 bases are TGCGCCAGCAGCTTGAGCGGGGCAACTAGCACAGATACGCAGTATTTT. Translating gives CASSLSGATSTDTQYF.

The rearrangement uses TRBV5-6 and TRBJ1-2, with D unclear. This CDR3 spans 16 amino acids. The germline CDR1 and CDR2 sequences are SGHDT and YYEEEE. Trimming took off 0 bases at V and 3 bases at J, with 15 bases between the two ends. Here the CDR3 DNA reads TGTGCCAGCAGCTTGGAAGGGCCGGGAAGGGACTATGGCTACACCTTC. It specifies CASSLEGPGRDYGYTF.

V and J are TRBV2 and TRBJ1-6, with D possibly matching TRBD1 (5 bases). There are 15 residues in the CDR3. Trimming shortened V by 6 bases and J by 7 bases, and 16 bases separated the two germline ends. Germline values: CDR1 SNHLY, CDR2 FYNNEI. The CDR3 is CASSFGEGANSPLHF. The DNA for the CDR3 is TGTGCCAGCAGCTTTGGGGAAGGGGCGAATTCACCCCTCCACTTT.

The chain couples TRBV28 to TRBJ1-2, with D possibly matching TRBD1 (5 bases). Deletions cut 4 bases from V and 6 bases from J, with 18 bases between. Looked up from germline, CDR1 is MDHEN and CDR2 is SYDVKM. The CDR3 contains 15 residues. The CDR3 loop is CASSSYQQGSDGYTF. In DNA form, the CDR3 reads TGTGCCAGCAGTTCCTATCAGCAGGGTTCCGATGGCTACACCTTC.

The V gene is TRBV19, the J gene TRBJ2-7; TRBD2 agrees at 13 bases. V lost 6 bases and J lost 5; bases outside the gene matches: 4. Germline V CDR1 and CDR2: LNHDA, SQIVND (reference sequence). There are 14 residues in the CDR3. DNA of the CDR3: TGTGCCAGTAGCCCACTAGCGGGAGGGGACGAGCAGTACTTC. Its translation is CASSPLAGGDEQYF.

The chain couples TRBV6-1 to TRBJ1-2, with TRBD1 matching over 8 bases. CDR3 length: 14 residues. V lost 1 base and J lost 4; bases outside the gene matches: 2. Looked up from germline, CDR1 is MNHNS and CDR2 is SASEGT. The CDR3 nucleotides read TGTGCCAGCAGTGAAGACAGGGGGGGCTATGGCTACACCTTC. Encoded protein: CASSEDRGGYGYTF.